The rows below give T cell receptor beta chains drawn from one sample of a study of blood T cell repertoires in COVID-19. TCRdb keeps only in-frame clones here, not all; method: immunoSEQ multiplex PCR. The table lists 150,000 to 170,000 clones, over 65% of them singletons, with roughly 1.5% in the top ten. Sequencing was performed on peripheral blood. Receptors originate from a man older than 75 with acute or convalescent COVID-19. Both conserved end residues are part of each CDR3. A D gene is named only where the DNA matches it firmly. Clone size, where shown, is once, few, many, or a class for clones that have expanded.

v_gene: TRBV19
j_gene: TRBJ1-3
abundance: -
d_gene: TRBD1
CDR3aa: CASSIRTGGQRNTIYF
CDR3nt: TGTGCCAGTAGTATCAGGACAGGAGGGCAACGAAACACCATATATTTT

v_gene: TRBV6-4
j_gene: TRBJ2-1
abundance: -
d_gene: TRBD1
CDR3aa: CASSGGQGSYNEQFF
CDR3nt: TGTGCCAGCAGCGGTGGACAGGGTTCCTACAATGAGCAGTTCTTC

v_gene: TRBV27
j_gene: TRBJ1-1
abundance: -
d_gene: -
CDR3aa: CASSLRGVTEAFF
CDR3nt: TGTGCCAGCAGTCTCAGGGGCGTCACTGAAGCTTTCTTT

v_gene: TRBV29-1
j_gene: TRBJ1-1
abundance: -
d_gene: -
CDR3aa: CSVGAIMNTEAFF
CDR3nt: TGCAGCGTGGGGGCGATTATGAACACTGAAGCTTTCTTT

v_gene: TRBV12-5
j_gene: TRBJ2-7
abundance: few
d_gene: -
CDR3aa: CASGSLEAGRREQYF
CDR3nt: TGTGCTAGTGGTTCTTTGGAAGCCGGCAGGCGCGAGCAGTACTTC

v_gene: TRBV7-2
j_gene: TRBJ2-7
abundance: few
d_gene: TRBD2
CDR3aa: CASSLSLIAGDNYEQYF
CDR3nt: TGTGCCAGCAGCTTATCCTTGATAGCGGGGGACAACTACGAGCAGTACTTC

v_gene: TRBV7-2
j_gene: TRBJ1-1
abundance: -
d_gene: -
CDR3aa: CASSPEPTGEAFF
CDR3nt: TGTGCCAGCAGCCCAGAACCGACGGGAGAAGCTTTCTTT

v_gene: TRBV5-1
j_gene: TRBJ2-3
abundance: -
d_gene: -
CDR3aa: CASSLGETTDTQYF
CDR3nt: TGCGCCAGCAGCTTAGGGGAAACCACAGATACGCAGTATTTT

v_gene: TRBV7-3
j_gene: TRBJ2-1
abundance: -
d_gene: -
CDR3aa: CASSSPAANEQFF
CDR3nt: TGTGCCAGCAGCTCCCCCGCGGCCAATGAGCAGTTCTTC

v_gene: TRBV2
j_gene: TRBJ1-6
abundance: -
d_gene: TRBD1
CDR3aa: CASSGTGSSYNSPLHF
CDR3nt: TGTGCCAGCAGTGGGACAGGGAGCTCCTATAATTCACCCCTCCACTTT

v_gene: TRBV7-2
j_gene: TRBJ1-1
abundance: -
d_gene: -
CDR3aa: CASSLSGNRRHLNTEAFF
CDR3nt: TGTGCCAGCAGCTTAAGTGGTAATAGGCGACATCTGAACACTGAAGCTTTCTTT

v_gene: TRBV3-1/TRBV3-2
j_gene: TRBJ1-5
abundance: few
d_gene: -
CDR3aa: CASSLAYSNTSGNQPQHF
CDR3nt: TGTGCCAGCAGCCTAGCCTACTCTAATACTAGCGGCAATCAGCCCCAGCATTTT

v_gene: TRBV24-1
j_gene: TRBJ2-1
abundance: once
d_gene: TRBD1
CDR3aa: CATSDPRDSYNEQFF
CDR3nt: TGTGCCACCAGTGATCCTAGGGACAGTTACAATGAGCAGTTCTTC

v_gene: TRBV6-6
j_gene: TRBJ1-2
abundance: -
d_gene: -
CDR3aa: CASSYGQPPTNYGYTF
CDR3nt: TGTGCCAGCAGTTACGGGCAGCCTCCTACTAACTATGGCTACACCTTC

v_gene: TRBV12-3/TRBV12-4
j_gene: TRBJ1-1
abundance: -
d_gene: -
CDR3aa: CATSFTTNTEAFF
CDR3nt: TGTGCCACCTCCTTTACAACCAACACTGAAGCTTTCTTT

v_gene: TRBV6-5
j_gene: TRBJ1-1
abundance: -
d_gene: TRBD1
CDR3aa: CASIIDRVRTEAFF
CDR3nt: TGTGCCAGCATTATAGACAGGGTACGGACTGAAGCTTTCTTT

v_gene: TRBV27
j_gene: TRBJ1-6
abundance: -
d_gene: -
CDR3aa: CASSLEGPNSPLHF
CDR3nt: TGTGCCAGCAGTTTAGAGGGCCCTAATTCACCCCTCCACTTT

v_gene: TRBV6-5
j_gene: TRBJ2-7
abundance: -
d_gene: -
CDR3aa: CASSYSPEGPGQYF
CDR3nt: TGTGCCAGCAGTTACTCCCCCGAGGGCCCGGGGCAGTACTTC

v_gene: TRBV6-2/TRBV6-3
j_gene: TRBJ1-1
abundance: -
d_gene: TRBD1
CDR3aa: CASSDRGIEAFF
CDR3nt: TGTGCCAGCAGCGACAGGGGGATTGAAGCTTTCTTT

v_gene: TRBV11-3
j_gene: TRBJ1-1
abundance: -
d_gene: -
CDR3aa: CASSPQGTGNTEAFF
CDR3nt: TGTGCCAGCAGCCCACAGGGCACAGGTAACACTGAAGCTTTCTTT

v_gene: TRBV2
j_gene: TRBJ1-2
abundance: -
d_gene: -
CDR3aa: CASSVPRPDYGYTF
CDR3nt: TGTGCCAGCAGTGTCCCGCGCCCGGACTATGGCTACACCTTC

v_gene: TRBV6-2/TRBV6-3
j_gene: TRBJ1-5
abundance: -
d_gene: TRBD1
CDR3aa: CASSYRATGVRNQPQHF
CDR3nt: TGTGCCAGCAGTTACAGAGCAACAGGGGTTCGCAATCAGCCCCAGCATTTT

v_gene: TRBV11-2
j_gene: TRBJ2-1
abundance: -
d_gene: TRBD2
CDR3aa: CASSSRLAGGRGAYNEQFF
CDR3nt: TGTGCCAGCAGCTCAAGACTAGCGGGGGGGCGTGGTGCCTACAATGAGCAGTTCTTC

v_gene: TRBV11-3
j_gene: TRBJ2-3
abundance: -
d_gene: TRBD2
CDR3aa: CASSLGRGGDTQYF
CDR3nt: TGTGCCAGCAGCTTAGGGCGGGGGGGAGATACGCAGTATTTT

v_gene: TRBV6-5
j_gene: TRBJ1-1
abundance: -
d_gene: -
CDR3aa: CASSYTVNTEAFF
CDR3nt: TGTGCCAGCAGTTACACAGTGAACACTGAAGCTTTCTTT

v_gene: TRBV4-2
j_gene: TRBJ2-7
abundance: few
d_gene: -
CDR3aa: CASSQDRSYEQYF
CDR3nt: TGTGCCAGCAGCCAGGACAGATCCTACGAGCAGTACTTC

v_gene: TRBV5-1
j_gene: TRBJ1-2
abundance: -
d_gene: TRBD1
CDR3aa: CASGGTGGANGYTF
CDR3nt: TGCGCCAGCGGGGGGACAGGGGGCGCGAATGGCTACACCTTC

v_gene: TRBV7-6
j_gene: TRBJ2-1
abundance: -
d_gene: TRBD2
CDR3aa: CASSSGGVYEQFF
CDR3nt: TGTGCCAGCAGCTCCGGGGGGGTTTATGAGCAGTTCTTC